This T cell receptor (beta chain) was observed in a study of T cells in Graves' hyperthyroidism and ophthalmopathy (dated by TCRdb to the late 2010s). Regarding the complete study: To identify distinguishing TCR V-J signatures, a discovery cohort of around 100 patients was used, comprising 40 to 45 with Graves' ophthalmopathy and some 60 with stable Graves' hyperthyroidism. Prospective prediction of ophthalmopathy was tested in an independent validation cohort consisting of roughly 20 hyperthyroidism patients and more than 15 patients who later progressed to ophthalmopathy. The 100 discovery patients were randomly divided into training and test sets at a 7:3 ratio. The study also compared thyroid tissue and blood T-cell repertoires from roughly 6 Graves' hyperthyroidism patients. After sampling, hyperthyroidism patients received methimazole starting at 30 mg daily, and ophthalmopathy patients received high-dose intravenous methylprednisolone. According to the paper, TCR Vbeta CDR3 sequencing was carried out on over 130 peripheral blood samples, which came from 40 to 45 ophthalmopathy, around 75 hyperthyroidism and roughly 17 progressor patients.

The TCR beta CDR3 regions were amplified from RNA transcripts. The TCR CDR3 was subjected to a first round of RT-PCR using the HTBI primer set and the Qiagen OneStep RT-PCR kit. Libraries were constructed in a second round of multiplex PCR, after which size selection and purification were performed. Sequencing of the libraries was done on an Illumina HiSeq2000 using paired-end 100 bp reads. On the study's bioinformatics: SOAPnuke was used to process the raw data, throwing out any read that contained adapters or uncalled bases, had a mean Phred below 15, or lacked an exact constant-primer or identifier match. COPE v1.2.5 was used to merge high-quality paired reads, and clonotypes were defined as unique nucleotide sequences. MiTCR v1.1 was used to align clonotypes to the IMGT TRBV, TRBD and TRBJ reference segments. The analysis included only V-J combinations with a frequency above 0.0001, which together covered 98% to 99.2% of the repertoires. The TCS score was defined as the ratio of F50 (clonal expansion) to E x V (chaos), calculated using BLOSUM62-based TCRdist between CDR3 peptides within each V-J. Welch's t-statistics and random forest reduced around 520 V-J features to 13, which were used in a naive Bayes classifier (R e1071). The public reads were reanalyzed by TCRdb: fastp trimming at Q25, MiXCR alignment, in-frame beta chains only. Rows with one shared CDR3 protein collapse into an entry with the most common genes and DNA. TCRdb, rather than the study authors, made the V and J calls. The sample includes some 510,000 distinct CDR3 sequences, with about half observed a single time. The biggest ten clones account for 8.2% of the sample.

A patient counted as having stable Graves' hyperthyroidism if no progression to ophthalmopathy occurred over 18 months of follow-up. Hyperthyroidism patients were newly diagnosed, with disease duration under 2 months, and aged 18 to 65 years. The study excluded patients with uncontrolled infections, other autoimmune diseases, pregnancy or lactation. Diagnoses were based on clinical symptoms, serum thyroxine and TRAb, thyroid ultrasound and orbital computed tomography. Trizol reagent was used to extract total RNA, and RNA quality was then checked on an Agilent 2100 Bioanalyzer. This clonotype was seen a few times. Its antigen is unknown. No qualities accompany the bases; no much larger clone lies one base away. General study outcomes and caveats: Sample size was not statistically predetermined, and blinding of investigators to group allocation was not performed. In validation, the model predicted progression to ophthalmopathy with around 71% sensitivity and around 72% specificity, a median of 6.5 months before onset. Most expanded thyroid clonotypes (frequency above 0.001) were also detected in blood, a finding suggesting that blood repertoires may reflect thyroid immune responses. A 13 V-J signature model separated ophthalmopathy from stable hyperthyroidism, with 87.88% sensitivity and just under 84% specificity in cross-validation and 80%/75% in testing.

Including cysteine and phenylalanine, the CDR3 has 17 amino acids. The CDR3 DNA has 51 bases and is translated from base 1. For this chain, trimming is 1 base at the V end and 2 bases at the J end, and the number of junction bases without a gene match is 11. The germline V gene gives CDR1 as SNHLY and CDR2 as FYNNEI. The TCR originated in a woman aged 18-35 years with Graves' hyperthyroidism. Donor details come from another sample of the same person, matched by shared clones. The V gene is TRBV2 and the J gene is TRBJ2-7; TRBD2 fits 7 bases in the junction. Sequences were obtained from peripheral blood or thyroid tissue (not recorded which). The DNA sequence follows: TGTGCCAGCAGTGAAGTTAGGGCTAGCGGAGGGGCCTACGAGCAGTACTTC. This encodes CASSEVRASGGAYEQYF.